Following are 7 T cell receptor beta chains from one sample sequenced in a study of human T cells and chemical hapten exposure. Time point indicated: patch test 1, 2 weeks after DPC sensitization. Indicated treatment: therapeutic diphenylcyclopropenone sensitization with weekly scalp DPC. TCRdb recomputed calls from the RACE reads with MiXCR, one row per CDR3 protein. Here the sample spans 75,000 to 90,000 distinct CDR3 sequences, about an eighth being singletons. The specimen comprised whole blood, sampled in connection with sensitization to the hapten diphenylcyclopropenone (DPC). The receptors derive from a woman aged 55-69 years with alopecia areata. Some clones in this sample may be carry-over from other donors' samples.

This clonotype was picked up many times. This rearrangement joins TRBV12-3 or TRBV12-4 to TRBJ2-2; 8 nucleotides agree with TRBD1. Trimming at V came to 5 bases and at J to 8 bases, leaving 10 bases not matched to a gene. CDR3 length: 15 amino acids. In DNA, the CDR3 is TGTGCCAGCAGTCCCGGGACAGGCGTACCTGGGGAGCTGTTTTTT. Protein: CASSPGTGVPGELFF.

CDR3 protein: CASGLWVSNQRGTGELFF. DNA for the CDR3: TGTGCTAGTGGTTTGTGGGTCAGCAACCAAAGGGGCACCGGGGAGCTGTTTTTT. The V call is TRBV12-5, the J call TRBJ2-2; D is perhaps TRBD1 (5 bases). V shed 2 bases and J shed 4 bases, with 20 bases lying between them. Per the germline V gene, CDR1 is LGHNT and CDR2 is FRNRAP. This CDR3 has 18 amino acids.

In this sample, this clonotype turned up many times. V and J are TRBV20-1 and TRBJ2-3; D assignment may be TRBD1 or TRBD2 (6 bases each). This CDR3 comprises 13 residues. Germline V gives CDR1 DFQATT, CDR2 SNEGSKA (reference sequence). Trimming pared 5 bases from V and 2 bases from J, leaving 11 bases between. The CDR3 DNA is TGCAGTGCTGGGAGGACAGACACAGATACGCAGTATTTT. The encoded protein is CSAGRTDTDTQYF.

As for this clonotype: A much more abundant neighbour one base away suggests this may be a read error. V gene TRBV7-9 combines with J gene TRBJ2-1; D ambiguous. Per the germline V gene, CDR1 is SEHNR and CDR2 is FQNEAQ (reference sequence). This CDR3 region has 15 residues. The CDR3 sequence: CANSPDFRSYNEQFF. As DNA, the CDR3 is TGTGCCAACAGCCCCGACTTTAGGTCCTACAATGAGCAGTTCTTC. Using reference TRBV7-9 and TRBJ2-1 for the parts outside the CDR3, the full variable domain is DTGVSQNPRHKITKRGQNVTFRCDPISEHNRLYWYRQTLGQGPEFLTYFQNEAQLEKSRLLSDRFSAERPKGSFSTLEIQRTEQGDSAMYLCANSPDFRSYNEQFFGPGTRLTVL.

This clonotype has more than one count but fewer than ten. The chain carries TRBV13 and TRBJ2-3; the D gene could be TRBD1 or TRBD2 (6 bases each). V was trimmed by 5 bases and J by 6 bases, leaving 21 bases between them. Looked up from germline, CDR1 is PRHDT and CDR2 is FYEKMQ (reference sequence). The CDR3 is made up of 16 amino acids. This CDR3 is CASSPNGGQHGDTQYF. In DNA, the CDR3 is TGTGCCAGCAGCCCCAACGGGGGCCAACATGGGGATACGCAGTATTTT.

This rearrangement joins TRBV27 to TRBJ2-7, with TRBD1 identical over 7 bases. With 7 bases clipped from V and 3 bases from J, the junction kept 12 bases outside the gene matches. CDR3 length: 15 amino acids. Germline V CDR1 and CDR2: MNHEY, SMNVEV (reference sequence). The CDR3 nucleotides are TGTGCCAGCACTCGCCTGACAGGGCCCATCTACGAGCAGTACTTC. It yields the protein CASTRLTGPIYEQYF.

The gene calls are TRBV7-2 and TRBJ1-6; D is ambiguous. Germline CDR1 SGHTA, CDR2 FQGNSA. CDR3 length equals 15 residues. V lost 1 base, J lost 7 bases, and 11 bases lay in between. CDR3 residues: CASSLVWTANSPLHF. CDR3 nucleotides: TGTGCCAGCAGCTTAGTGTGGACCGCAAATTCACCCCTCCACTTT.